This passage covers 19 T cell receptor beta chains from one sample sequenced in a study of shared clonotypes between healthy human individuals (TCRdb year 2020). Libraries were prepared through the immunoSEQ multiplex PCR assay. As stored in TCRdb, this immuneACCESS dataset retains in-frame rearrangements with V and J assigned. A fraction of the clones does not appear; measured against another copy, unresolved V genes explain less than half of the discrepancy, and the remainder lacks a known reason. This sample gives some 200,000 clones in total; about 65% of them show up just once. More than 9.5% of the sample is in the top ten clones. The sample taken for sequencing was memory CD4+ T cells sorted from blood. According to the study, the label for this sample's cell subset or site signals: CD45RA-negative fraction. Receptors originate from a man younger than 45 in good health.

The chain employs TRBV5-1 and TRBJ2-7; weak D call: TRBD2 (5 bases). The CDR3 is 15 residues long. V was pared by 6 bases and J by 6 bases, with 22 bases between. CDR1 and CDR2 from the germline V gene are SGHRS and YFSETQ. CDR3 DNA sequence: TGCGCCAGCACCAAAATGCCCGGGGAACTAGGCGAGCAGTACTTC. Amino acid sequence: CASTKMPGELGEQYF. Using reference TRBV5-1 and TRBJ2-7 for the parts outside the CDR3, the full variable domain is KAGVTQTPRYLIKTRGQQVTLSCSPISGHRSVSWYQQTPGQGLQFLFEYFSETQRNKGNFPGRFSGRQFSNSRSEMNVSTLELGDSALYLCASTKMPGELGEQYFGPGTRLTVT.

This clone has only a few counts. The rearrangement links TRBV5-6 to TRBJ2-1; 7 positions match TRBD1. V shed 9 bases and J 3 bases; nucleotides not matched to a gene: 12. Germline lookup yields CDR1 SGHDT and CDR2 YYEEEE. This CDR3 comprises 15 residues. The CDR3 DNA sequence: TGTGCCACCACAATAAAGACAGGGAACTACAATGAGCAGTTCTTC. Translation gives CATTIKTGNYNEQFF.

V is TRBV21-1 and J is TRBJ2-3; TRBD2, the table's D call, lacks a check against the DNA. TRBV21-1 is a recognized pseudogene. The CDR3 is 18 residues long. The CDR3 DNA follows: TGTGCCAGCAGCAAAGAGCAACTAGCGGGAGAAGACGGCGATACGCAGTATTTT. It yields the protein CASSKEQLAGEDGDTQYF.

Comments on this clone: The identical CDR3 is also encoded by other nucleotide sequences in the sample. V usage is TRBV2 and J usage is TRBJ1-1; D remains unclear. With 7 bases removed from V and 0 bases from J, the gap between germline ends came to 3 bases. Germline CDR1 reads SNHLY; CDR2 reads FYNNEI. CDR3 length: 11 residues. CDR3 amino acids: CASMLNTEAFF. The CDR3 bases are TGTGCCAGCATGTTGAACACTGAAGCTTTCTTT.

A few counts support this clone. The chain links TRBV6-1 to TRBJ2-7; TRBD1 aligns across 7 bases. CDR1 is MNHNS and CDR2 is SASEGT in the germline V gene. The CDR3 runs to 13 residues. Trimming at V came to 4 bases and at J to 4 bases, leaving 4 bases not matched to a gene. The CDR3 loop reads CASSGEQGYEQYF. DNA of the CDR3: TGTGCCAGCAGTGGGGAACAGGGGTACGAGCAGTACTTC.

This clone occurred once. This chain joins TRBV7-8 and TRBJ2-3; D not resolved. Germline CDR1 SGHVS, CDR2 FQNEAQ. The CDR3 length is 13 residues. Trimming removed 1 base from V and 6 bases from J, with 8 bases in between. The CDR3 nucleotides read TGTGCCAGCAGCTTAGAAGGGTACGATACGCAGTATTTT. This gives the protein CASSLEGYDTQYF.

The V call is TRBV14, the J call TRBJ2-3; tentatively, D is TRBD2 (5 bases). The V end lost 0 bases, the J end lost 4 bases, and 20 bases lay between the germline ends. Germline loops: CDR1 SGHDN, CDR2 FVKESK. The CDR3 extends over 18 amino acids. The CDR3 reads CASSQDKRTSIRADTQYF. The CDR3 bases are TGTGCCAGCAGCCAAGATAAGCGGACCTCCATAAGGGCAGATACGCAGTATTTT.

This chain joins TRBV7-9 and TRBJ2-2, with D possibly TRBD2 on 6 matching bases. Trimming removed 5 bases at V and 4 bases at J, with 14 bases between. The germline CDR1 and CDR2 sequences are SEHNR and FQNEAQ (reference sequence). The CDR3 length is 15 residues. CDR3 amino acids: CASSPTAGPTGELFF. CDR3 nucleotides: TGTGCCAGCAGCCCGACGGCGGGGCCCACCGGGGAGCTGTTTTTT.

This CDR3 is CASSSRSVGVHGNTIYF. CDR3 sequence (DNA): TGTGCCAGCAGCTCCCGGTCCGTCGGGGTACATGGAAACACCATATATTTT. The chain joins TRBV7-6 to TRBJ1-3; no reliable D call. CDR3 size: 17 residues. Trimming stripped 4 bases from V and 3 bases from J, with 19 bases between. Germline CDR1 reads SGHVS; CDR2 reads FNYEAQ.

The chain recombines TRBV2 with TRBJ2-7; D call uncertain. Trimming took 3 bases from V and 7 from J, leaving 13 bases between them. Germline lookup yields CDR1 SNHLY and CDR2 FYNNEI. The CDR3 has 13 amino acids. DNA for the CDR3: TGTGCCAGCAGTGAGTTTAGCTCTGGGGAGCAGTACTTC. Protein: CASSEFSSGEQYF.

This clone showed up just a few times. The CDR3 DNA reads as TGTGCCAGCAGACCGGGCCCTCCAGCCAAAAACATTCAGTACTTC. Translated: CASRPGPPAKNIQYF. The chain employs TRBV28 and TRBJ2-4; D is unclear. The V and J ends lost 6 bases and 0 bases respectively, with 12 bases between them. This CDR3 region has 15 residues. Germline CDR1 is MDHEN and CDR2 is SYDVKM.

The rearrangement links TRBV7-9 to TRBJ2-3; 7 positions match TRBD1. This CDR3 has 15 residues. CDR1 and CDR2 (germline): SEHNR, FQNEAQ (reference sequence). With 1 base clipped from V and 3 bases from J, the junction kept 4 bases outside the gene matches. The CDR3 DNA reads TGTGCCAGCAGCTTAGAAGGCAGGGGGACAGATACGCAGTATTTT. Encoded protein: CASSLEGRGTDTQYF.

This clone showed up many times. The chain recombines TRBV6-5 with TRBJ1-2; no firm D call. The CDR3 is 15 residues long. Trimming shortened V by 5 bases and J by 2 bases, and 15 bases separated the two germline ends. Germline loops: CDR1 MNHEY, CDR2 SVGAGI. The CDR3 reads CASSKPGVGNYGYTF. The CDR3 nucleotides are TGTGCCAGCAGTAAGCCGGGAGTGGGGAACTATGGCTACACCTTC.

V gene TRBV18 combines with J gene TRBJ1-5; D gene unclear. Per the germline V gene, CDR1 is KGHSH and CDR2 is LQKENI. Trimming pared 4 bases from V and 4 bases from J, leaving 11 bases between. This CDR3 has 14 residues. The chain's CDR3 is CASSQTDKNQPQHF. DNA for the CDR3: TGTGCCAGCTCACAGACTGACAAGAATCAGCCCCAGCATTTT.

The chain links TRBV2 to TRBJ2-3; no firm D call. The CDR3 consists of 13 residues. Germline CDR1 is SNHLY and CDR2 is FYNNEI. V was clipped by 4 bases and J by 1 base, with 6 bases between them. The CDR3 coding sequence is TGTGCCAGCAGTGCCGGCGGCACAGATACGCAGTATTTT. Its translation: CASSAGGTDTQYF. The entire variable domain, with the rest obtained from reference TRBV2 and TRBJ2-3, is as follows: EPEVTQTPSHQVTQMGQEVILRCVPISNHLYFYWYRQILGQKVEFLVSFYNNEISEKSEIFDDQFSVERPDGSNFTLKIRSTKLEDSAMYFCASSAGGTDTQYFGPGTRLTVL.

V gene TRBV9 combines with J gene TRBJ2-1, with 8 positions matching TRBD2. V was pared by 1 base and J by 6 bases, with 9 bases of the junction left unmatched. The CDR3 totals 16 residues. Looked up from germline, CDR1 is SGDLS and CDR2 is YYNGEE. CDR3 loop: CASSVIGRVGSNEQFF. CDR3 bases: TGTGCCAGCAGCGTAATCGGGAGGGTCGGGTCCAATGAGCAGTTCTTC.

The rearrangement joins TRBV11-2 to TRBJ1-1; D unresolved. The CDR3 totals 13 residues. Germline V gene lookup returns CDR1 SGHAT and CDR2 FQNNGV. The germline V and J ends were trimmed by 1 base and 3 bases, with 6 bases remaining between them. CDR3 sequence (DNA): TGTGCCAGCAGCTTAGTCCGGTACACTGAAGCTTTCTTT. Its translation: CASSLVRYTEAFF.

This clone has only one observation. The rearrangement joins TRBV15 to TRBJ2-1; 7 positions match TRBD2. The V gene end was trimmed by 5 bases and the J gene end by 0 bases; junction bases not matched to a gene: 7. The CDR3 loop spans 16 amino acids. Germline V gene sequence: CDR1 LNHNV, CDR2 YYDKDF (reference sequence). CDR3 in DNA: TGTGCCACCAGCGGCCACGGGAGGCTCTCCTACAATGAGCAGTTCTTC. The encoded protein is CATSGHGRLSYNEQFF.

The rearrangement uses TRBV19 and TRBJ2-2; D gene ambiguous. Germline CDR1 and CDR2: LNHDA and SQIVND (reference sequence). Trimming took 4 bases from V and 4 from J, leaving 4 bases between them. The CDR3 contains 12 residues. This chain's CDR3 is CASSRRTGELFF. As DNA, the CDR3 is TGTGCCAGTAGTAGACGCACCGGGGAGCTGTTTTTT.